This T cell receptor (beta chain) was found in a study of a mutant IDH1 vaccine in newly diagnosed glioma. For the study at large: Vaccination of patients was performed eight times, in weeks 1, 3, 5, 7, 11, 15, 19 and 23. Whole-study results and caveats: Pseudoprogression appears to have had no connection to changes in top peripheral T cell clonotypes.

The time point is: week 11, during vaccination. The content of each vaccine dose was 300 ug of mutant IDH1 20-mer peptide, and topical imiquimod accompanied it. Profiled with immunoSEQ multiplex PCR; TCRdb holds only in-frame clones, not every one. This sample yields about 32,000 clones, of which under 80% are seen a single time; about 25% belongs to the top ten. The CDR3 covers 13 residues. Germline V gives CDR1 ENHRY, CDR2 SYGVKD. V gave up 6 bases and J gave up 0 bases, with 6 bases separating them. Comment on this clone: Its cognate antigen is unknown.

The chain carries TRBV10-3 and TRBJ1-3; D remains ambiguous. The receptor's source is a man aged 30-40 years with glioma. The source was PBMCs, collected from a glioma patient whose treatment included an IDH1 peptide vaccine. The CDR3 nucleotides read TGTGCCATCAGGGAAAGCTCTGGAAACACCATATATTTT. This encodes CAIRESSGNTIYF.